This record covers a single T cell receptor beta chain. This sample is drawn from a study of cytomegalovirus exposure and HLA in healthy donors. There are 14 residues in the CDR3. Germline assignment: CDR1 MNHEY and CDR2 SVGAGI. The PCR was carried out with 60 Vbeta primers and 13 Jbeta primers. The assay was immunoSEQ multiplex PCR, and TCRdb's table has in-frame clones only and misses some. The repertoire has fewer than 120,000 clones, 60% to 85% of them found once; the top ten carry under 1.5%. The sequenced material came from PBMCs. The sequence was collected from a woman aged 25 to 39 in good health and CMV-seronegative. The chain couples TRBV6-5 to TRBJ2-5, with TRBD1 matching over 9 bases. The better agreement between TRBJ2-7 and the DNA end casts doubt on the J call. The CDR3 sequence is CASTKQGASYEQYF. In DNA form, the CDR3 reads TGTGCCAGCACCAAACAGGGGGCATCCTACGAGCAGTACTTC.